One sample yielded the 7 T cell receptor beta chains listed below, sequenced in a study of human T cells and chemical hapten exposure. Stated time point: patch test 2, 6 weeks after DPC sensitization. Treatment here: therapeutic diphenylcyclopropenone sensitization with weekly scalp DPC. MiXCR, applied by TCRdb to the RACE reads, yields one record per CDR3 protein. The sample includes approximately 91,000 distinct CDR3 sequences, roughly 11% of them seen just once. Sequencing was performed on whole blood, taken in connection with sensitization to the hapten diphenylcyclopropenone (DPC). These receptors originate from a man aged 18 to 29 with alopecia areata. Some clones in this sample may be carry-over from other donors' samples.

The table lists this clonotype with a few counts. The rearrangement links TRBV9 to TRBJ1-4; TRBD1 aligns across 7 bases. This CDR3 spans 13 amino acids. With 4 bases clipped from V and 8 bases from J, the junction kept 5 bases outside the gene matches. The germline V gene encodes CDR1 SGDLS and CDR2 YYNGEE. DNA of the CDR3: TGTGCCAGCAGCTCGGGGACAGCAGAAAAACTGTTTTTT. Translated, it gives CASSSGTAEKLFF.

This clonotype turned up a few times. The chain joins TRBV11-2 to TRBJ2-6, with D perhaps matching TRBD1 or TRBD2 (5 bases each). CDR1 is SGHAT and CDR2 is FQNNGV in the germline V gene. This CDR3 is built from 15 residues. V lost 6 bases, J lost 0 bases, and 9 bases lay in between. The CDR3 here is CASRIGGSGANVLTF. CDR3 DNA: TGTGCCAGCAGGATTGGGGGCTCTGGGGCCAACGTCCTGACTTTC.

In this sample, this clonotype turned up many times. The chain employs TRBV7-2 and TRBJ1-2; a weak D match, TRBD1 (6 bases). The CDR3 consists of 14 residues. Trimming removed 5 bases from V and 2 bases from J, with 12 bases in between. Looked up from germline, CDR1 is SGHTA and CDR2 is FQGNSA. CDR3 residues: CASSLKDRNYGYTF. The CDR3, as DNA: TGTGCCAGCAGCCTGAAAGACAGGAACTATGGCTACACCTTC.

This clonotype has only a few counts. The chain couples TRBV19 to TRBJ2-6, with 7 bases matching TRBD1. Germline CDR1 LNHDA, CDR2 SQIVND (reference sequence). V was pared by 9 bases and J by 2 bases, with 4 bases of the junction left unmatched. CDR3 size: 14 residues. The CDR3, as DNA: TGTGCCAGCAATGACAGGGCTGGGGCCAACGTCCTGACTTTC. It yields the protein CASNDRAGANVLTF.

This clonotype was found many times. The chain combines TRBV6-2 or TRBV6-3 with TRBJ2-7; 9 bases match TRBD2. Losses at the gene ends were 0 bases for V and 1 base for J; bases not matched to a gene: 4. CDR3 length equals 16 residues. CDR1 is MNHEY, CDR2 SVGEGT, per germline. This CDR3 reads CASSYSISGGSYEQYV. CDR3 DNA sequence: TGTGCCAGCAGTTACTCGATTAGCGGGGGATCCTACGAGCAGTACGTC.

V is TRBV5-1 and J is TRBJ1-5, with D unresolved. The V and J ends lost 1 base and 0 bases respectively, with 2 bases between them. The length of the CDR3 is 13 residues. Germline CDR1 reads SGHRS; CDR2 reads YFSETQ. The CDR3 protein is CASSLNSNQPQHF. The DNA for the CDR3 is TGCGCCAGCAGCTTGAATAGCAATCAGCCCCAGCATTTT. The full variable domain, rest sourced from reference TRBV5-1 and TRBJ1-5, is KAGVTQTPRYLIKTRGQQVTLSCSPISGHRSVSWYQQTPGQGLQFLFEYFSETQRNKGNFPGRFSGRQFSNSRSEMNVSTLELGDSALYLCASSLNSNQPQHFGDGTRLSIL.

Notes on this clonotype: This could be a read error, since a much larger clone is one nucleotide away. As DNA, the CDR3 is TGTGCCAGCGGCCAAGCTAGGGGAGAGACCCAGTACTTC. Protein product: CASGQARGETQYF. The chain employs TRBV3-1 and TRBJ2-5, with a tentative D call TRBD1 (5 bases). There are 13 residues in the CDR3. Germline CDR1 and CDR2: LGHDT and YNNKEL (reference sequence).